Below, 25 T cell receptor beta chains from the same sample are listed, as sequenced in a study of human T cells and chemical hapten exposure. The time point denotes: patch test 1, 2 weeks after DPC sensitization. Specified treatment: therapeutic diphenylcyclopropenone sensitization with weekly scalp DPC. Via MiXCR, TCRdb re-called the RACE reads, giving one row per CDR3 protein. Of approximately 350,000 distinct CDR3 sequences in the sample, approximately 6.9% are singletons; the top ten hold 8.4%. The sequenced sample was whole blood, obtained in connection with sensitization to the hapten diphenylcyclopropenone (DPC). These receptors were obtained from a woman in her late teens or twenties with alopecia areata. Some clones in this sample may be carry-over from other donors' samples.

This rearrangement joins TRBV5-4 to TRBJ1-6; D not resolved. V lost 7 bases to trimming and J lost 9 bases, with 11 bases between them. Germline CDR1 reads SGHNT; CDR2 reads YYREEE (reference sequence). The CDR3 spans 12 residues. CDR3 sequence reads: CASARTGSPLHF. In nucleotides, the CDR3 is TGTGCCAGCGCACGGACGGGTTCACCCCTCCACTTT.

The chain links TRBV6-6 to TRBJ1-3, with a weak D call TRBD1 (5 bases). The V end lost 4 bases, the J end lost 2 bases, and 9 bases lay between the germline ends. This CDR3 contains 14 residues. Per the germline V gene, CDR1 is MNHNY and CDR2 is SVGAGI (reference sequence). CDR3 coding DNA: TGTGCCAGCAGTTCGGGACCTCCTGGAAACACCATATATTTT. Translating it yields CASSSGPPGNTIYF.

This clonotype appeared a few times. The chain is built from TRBV10-3 and TRBJ1-2, with 7 bases lining up with TRBD1. This CDR3 region has 17 residues. Trimming cost V 2 bases and J 6 bases; bases outside gene matches: 15. Germline V gene lookup returns CDR1 ENHRY and CDR2 SYGVKD. The CDR3 sequence: CAISEMVSGGFFNGYTF. The CDR3 DNA reads as TGTGCCATCAGTGAGATGGTGTCAGGGGGTTTTTTTAATGGCTACACCTTC.

This clonotype was recorded at least ten times. This chain uses TRBV4-3 with TRBJ1-1, with D possibly matching TRBD1 (5 bases). CDR1 is LGHNA, CDR2 YSLEER, per germline. The germline V and J ends were trimmed by 1 base and 4 bases, with 16 bases remaining between them. The CDR3 runs to 16 residues. CDR3 amino acids: CASSQVLTLRGTEAFF. CDR3 DNA: TGCGCCAGCAGCCAAGTCTTGACGCTGAGGGGCACTGAAGCTTTCTTT.

The table lists this clonotype with a few counts. The chain recombines TRBV7-9 with TRBJ2-7; the D gene could be TRBD1 or TRBD2 (5 bases each). The CDR3 extends over 12 amino acids. The V end lost 5 bases, the J end lost 6 bases, and 11 bases lay between the germline ends. Germline lookup yields CDR1 SEHNR and CDR2 FQNEAQ (reference sequence). CDR3 DNA: TGTGCCAGCAGCCCCGGGACGGGCGAGCAGTACTTC. Protein product: CASSPGTGEQYF.

This clonotype was found a few times. The CDR3 DNA sequence: TGTGCCAGCAGCAAAGCCCGGACAGACCTTAGCAATCAGCCCCAGCATTTT. The encoded protein is CASSKARTDLSNQPQHF. The chain has TRBV21-1 and TRBJ1-5; TRBD1 is the table's D call, not checked against the DNA. TRBV21-1 is a documented pseudogene. This CDR3 contains 17 residues.

The rearrangement uses TRBV6-5 and TRBJ1-4; D is possibly TRBD1 (6 bases). The V gene lost 0 bases and the J gene lost 8 bases, with 13 bases spanning the gap. The germline CDR1 and CDR2 sequences are MNHEY and SVGAGI. This CDR3 has 15 amino acids. This CDR3 is CASSYSAGDGEKLFF. The DNA of the CDR3 is TGTGCCAGCAGTTACTCCGCAGGGGACGGGGAAAAACTGTTTTTT.

This sequence joins TRBV6-5 and TRBJ1-1; possible D gene TRBD1, 5 bases. The CDR3 extends over 14 amino acids. Germline CDR1 is MNHEY and CDR2 is SVGAGI. Trimming removed 6 bases at V and 2 bases at J, with 13 bases between. CDR3 nucleotides: TGTGCCAGCAGCTATGCCCGGGGCAACACTGAAGCTTTCTTT. This translates into CASSYARGNTEAFF.

This clonotype was seen ten or more times. The chain joins TRBV4-3 to TRBJ1-3; TRBD1 matches at 8 bases. Germline V gene lookup returns CDR1 LGHNA and CDR2 YSLEER. V gave up 5 bases and J gave up 2 bases; unmatched junction bases: 5. The CDR3 consists of 15 residues. Here the CDR3 DNA reads TGCGCCAGCAGCGAACAGGGGGTAGCTGGAAACACCATATATTTT. Its translation: CASSEQGVAGNTIYF.

This clonotype was recorded at least ten times. The rearrangement joins TRBV9 to TRBJ2-5; D uncertain. The germline V gene encodes CDR1 SGDLS and CDR2 YYNGEE. V shed 4 bases and J shed 3 bases, with 10 bases lying between them. CDR3 length: 13 residues. In DNA form, the CDR3 reads TGTGCCAGCAGCCCCGGGCCCGAAGAGACCCAGTACTTC. It is translated as CASSPGPEETQYF.

The gene calls are TRBV12-5 and TRBJ1-3, with D tentatively TRBD1 (5 bases). The CDR3 extends over 14 amino acids. CDR1 and CDR2 from the germline V gene are LGHNT and FRNRAP. Trimming cost V 3 bases and J 11 bases, with 17 bases left between them. CDR3 sequence: CASGLPSDAGPIYF. The CDR3 nucleotides read TGTGCTAGTGGTTTACCCTCGGACGCAGGGCCCATATATTTT.

The chain carries TRBV5-1 and TRBJ1-4; a weak D match, TRBD1 (6 bases). The CDR3 contains 14 residues. Germline CDR1 reads SGHRS; CDR2 reads YFSETQ. V gave up 4 bases and J gave up 6 bases, with 13 bases separating them. The CDR3 loop reads CASSKGGADEKLFF. The CDR3 DNA follows: TGCGCCAGCAGCAAGGGGGGAGCGGATGAAAAACTGTTTTTT.

This clonotype was counted only a few times. This sequence joins TRBV5-6 and TRBJ2-7, with TRBD1 matching 8 bases. Unmatched junction bases numbered 11, after V lost 3 bases and J lost 3 bases. Per germline, CDR1 SGHDT and CDR2 YYEEEE. The CDR3 loop spans 16 amino acids. The chain's CDR3 is CASSYGQGISLYEQYF. DNA of the CDR3: TGTGCCAGCAGCTACGGACAGGGTATTAGTCTCTACGAGCAGTACTTC.

In this sample, this clonotype turned up many times. The chain joins TRBV6-2 or TRBV6-3 to TRBJ1-1; D unclear. This CDR3 region has 13 residues. V lost 3 bases and J lost 10, with 15 bases in between. The V gene's germline CDR1 is MNHEY and CDR2 SVGEGT. The CDR3 region is CASSYHYVRGAFF. The CDR3 DNA sequence: TGTGCCAGCAGTTATCATTACGTACGGGGAGCTTTCTTT.

This clonotype was detected a few times. V usage is TRBV4-1 and J usage is TRBJ1-1; D remains ambiguous. V lost 0 bases to trimming and J lost 4 bases, with 9 bases between them. The length of the CDR3 is 14 residues. Germline CDR1 and CDR2: MGHRA and YSYEKL. The DNA of the CDR3 is TGCGCCAGCAGCCAAGATGAGGGCACCACTGAAGCTTTCTTT. This translates into CASSQDEGTTEAFF.

The sample holds many counts of this clonotype. This sequence joins TRBV7-2 and TRBJ2-5, with D possibly TRBD1 on 5 matching bases. The V end was cut by 4 bases, the J end by 4 bases, with 19 bases between. CDR1 and CDR2 from the germline V gene are SGHTA and FQGNSA. CDR3 length equals 16 residues. CDR3 residues: CASSSPGRSRGETQYF. As DNA, the CDR3 is TGTGCCAGCAGCTCCCCCGGAAGGAGTAGGGGAGAGACCCAGTACTTC.

This clonotype was counted between two and nine times. The rearrangement joins TRBV7-9 to TRBJ2-1, with TRBD2 matching over 8 bases. With V trimmed by 5 bases and J by 3 bases, 9 bases remained unmatched. Germline loops: CDR1 SEHNR, CDR2 FQNEAQ (reference sequence). This CDR3 has 16 amino acids. Here the CDR3 reads CASSEPGLVYYNEQFF. CDR3 coding DNA: TGTGCCAGCAGCGAGCCGGGACTAGTATACTACAATGAGCAGTTCTTC.

In this sample, this clonotype turned up a few times. The chain uses TRBV4-1 and TRBJ2-7, with D perhaps matching TRBD1 (6 bases). V was trimmed by 2 bases and J by 3 bases, leaving 20 bases between them. The CDR3 contains 17 residues. Per the germline V gene, CDR1 is MGHRA and CDR2 is YSYEKL. CDR3 sequence (DNA): TGCGCCAGCAGCCAAACTAATACCGGGACACGAAACTACGAGCAGTACTTC. This translates into CASSQTNTGTRNYEQYF.

This clonotype was observed a handful of times. The genes are TRBV5-1 and TRBJ2-1, with 7 bases matching TRBD2. Germline-derived CDR1 and CDR2 are SGHRS and YFSETQ. The junction had 13 bases not matched to a gene; V was cut back by 5 bases and J by 8 bases. CDR3 size: 15 residues. This CDR3 reads CASSSMGRAGDEQFF. For the CDR3, the DNA is TGCGCCAGCAGTTCTATGGGGAGGGCCGGGGATGAGCAGTTCTTC. Full variable domain (outside the CDR3, taken from reference TRBV5-1 and TRBJ2-1): KAGVTQTPRYLIKTRGQQVTLSCSPISGHRSVSWYQQTPGQGLQFLFEYFSETQRNKGNFPGRFSGRQFSNSRSEMNVSTLELGDSALYLCASSSMGRAGDEQFFGPGTRLTVL.

This clonotype was seen only a few times. In DNA, the CDR3 is TGCAGTGCTATGAGCGGGGGGAGCACAGATACGCAGTATTTT. It specifies CSAMSGGSTDTQYF. The chain carries TRBV20-1 and TRBJ2-3; 9 bases are shared with TRBD2. Germline trimming cut 4 bases from V and 0 bases from J; bases unmatched to any gene: 2. The CDR3 contains 14 residues. Germline-derived CDR1 and CDR2 are DFQATT and SNEGSKA (reference sequence).

The table lists this clonotype with a few counts. The chain couples TRBV7-2 to TRBJ2-6; D is perhaps TRBD1 (6 bases). Germline V lookup: CDR1 SGHTA, CDR2 FQGNSA. Trimming shortened V by 5 bases and J by 2 bases, and 10 bases separated the two germline ends. The CDR3 runs to 15 residues. In DNA form, the CDR3 reads TGTGCCAGCAGCCTTCAGGGGACTGGGGCCAACGTCCTGACTTTC. Translating it yields CASSLQGTGANVLTF. Filled out from reference TRBV7-2 and TRBJ2-6, the complete variable domain reads GAGVSQSPSNKVTEKGKDVELRCDPISGHTALYWYRQSLGQGLEFLIYFQGNSAPDKSGLPSDRFSAERTGGSVSTLTIQRTQQEDSAVYLCASSLQGTGANVLTFGAGSRLTVL.

The chain links TRBV6-5 to TRBJ2-1, with TRBD2 identical over 9 bases. The V gene's germline CDR1 is MNHEY and CDR2 SVGAGI. V was clipped by 2 bases and J by 9 bases; unmatched bases: 5. The CDR3 extends over 14 amino acids. The CDR3, as DNA: TGTGCCAGCAGTTACCTCGCGGGGGGGGGTGAGCAGTTCTTC. As protein: CASSYLAGGGEQFF.

J is TRBJ2-1 and V is TRBV29-1; perhaps TRBD1 as D (6 bases). This CDR3 has 11 residues. Germline V gene lookup returns CDR1 SQVTM and CDR2 ANQGSEA. The germline V and J ends were trimmed by 6 bases and 9 bases, with 12 bases remaining between them. CDR3 residues: CSVRSGVEQFF. CDR3 DNA: TGCAGCGTACGATCAGGGGTTGAGCAGTTCTTC.

The chain couples TRBV7-9 to TRBJ2-5; possibly TRBD2 for D (5 bases). Germline CDR1 is SEHNR and CDR2 is FQNEAQ (reference sequence). This CDR3 comprises 13 residues. Trimming pared 8 bases from V and 4 bases from J, leaving 14 bases between. The CDR3 spells CASGRSEGETQYF. In nucleotides, the CDR3 is TGTGCCAGCGGCCGATCAGAGGGAGAGACCCAGTACTTC.

The rearrangement links TRBV27 to TRBJ1-2, with a possible D match to TRBD1 (6 bases). The germline V gene has CDR1 MNHEY and CDR2 SMNVEV (reference sequence). Trimming took 2 bases from V and 4 from J, leaving 11 bases between them. The CDR3 loop spans 14 amino acids. CDR3 nucleotide sequence: TGTGCCAGCAGTTTAGGGGGCAGGGGCTATGGCTACACCTTC. This gives the protein CASSLGGRGYGYTF.